The T cell receptor beta chain described here comes from a study of T cells in Graves' hyperthyroidism and ophthalmopathy (dated by TCRdb to 2018 to 2020). A note on the overall study: Peripheral blood samples were taken at initial diagnosis, before any treatment was given. To identify distinguishing TCR V-J signatures, a discovery cohort of 90 to 100 patients was used, comprising some 45 with Graves' ophthalmopathy and approximately 58 with stable Graves' hyperthyroidism. An independent validation cohort of 18 to 20 hyperthyroidism patients and approximately 16 patients who later progressed to ophthalmopathy tested prospective prediction of ophthalmopathy. The 100 discovery patients were divided at random into training and test sets in a 7:3 ratio. The study also compared thyroid tissue and blood T-cell repertoires from a handful of Graves' hyperthyroidism patients. After sampling, hyperthyroidism patients received methimazole starting at 30 mg daily, and ophthalmopathy patients received high-dose intravenous methylprednisolone. The paper reports TCR Vbeta CDR3 sequencing of fewer than 150 peripheral blood samples: 40 to 45 ophthalmopathy, fewer than 85 hyperthyroidism and 17 progressor patients.

Ten or more counts support this clonotype. Its antigen is unknown. No base quality values were provided; no much bigger clone lies one nucleotide off. The investigation overall reported the following: A model built on a 13 V-J signature distinguished ophthalmopathy from stable hyperthyroidism, reaching roughly 88% sensitivity and 81.08% specificity in cross-validation and 80%/75% in testing. Sample size was not statistically predetermined, and investigators were not blinded to group allocation. Most expanded thyroid clonotypes (frequency above 0.001) were also found in blood, which suggests that blood repertoires may mirror thyroid immune responses. In validation, the model predicted progression to ophthalmopathy a median of about 6 months before onset, with over 55% sensitivity and 72.22% specificity.

A patient counted as having stable Graves' hyperthyroidism if no progression to ophthalmopathy occurred over 18 months of follow-up. The hyperthyroidism patients were between 18 and 65 years old and newly diagnosed, with a disease duration of less than 2 months. Exclusion was applied to patients with uncontrolled infections, other autoimmune diseases, pregnancy or lactation. Diagnoses were based on clinical symptoms, serum thyroxine and TRAb, thyroid ultrasound and orbital computed tomography. Ficoll-Paque density gradient centrifugation was used to isolate PBMCs from about 9 ml of fresh peripheral blood. Total RNA was extracted with Trizol reagent, and quality was checked on an Agilent 2100 Bioanalyzer. The cysteine opens and the phenylalanine closes a CDR3 of 14 amino acids. The kept DNA is CDR3 alone, 42 bases in frame from the first base. The germline V gene sets CDR1 to MNHEY and CDR2 to SVGEGT. Cut back by 4 bases and 14 bases, the V and J ends lie 22 bases apart.

The TCR beta CDR3 regions were amplified from the RNA transcripts. A first-round RT-PCR of the TCR CDR3 used the HTBI primer set with the Qiagen OneStep RT-PCR kit. The libraries were constructed in a second round of multiplex PCR and then size-selected and purified. Sequencing of the libraries was done on an Illumina HiSeq2000 using paired-end 100 bp reads. As for the authors' bioinformatics: SOAPnuke was used to process the raw data, throwing out any read that contained adapters or uncalled bases, had a mean Phred below 15, or lacked an exact constant-primer or identifier match. High-quality paired reads were merged using COPE v1.2.5, and each unique nucleotide sequence was defined as a clonotype. MiTCR v1.1 was used to align clonotypes to the IMGT TRBV, TRBD and TRBJ reference segments. Only V-J combinations with frequency above 0.0001, covering 98% to 99.2% of repertoires, were analysed. The TCS score was defined as F50 (clonal expansion) divided by E x V (chaos), with BLOSUM62-based TCRdist calculated between CDR3 peptides within each V-J. Welch's t-statistics and random forest reduced around 550 V-J features to about 13, which were used in a naive Bayes classifier (R e1071). TCRdb applied fastp at Q25 and MiXCR to the public reads, then kept only in-frame beta chains. Here each entry gathers all rows of one CDR3 protein and keeps the most common genes and DNA. The V and J calls shown here were made by TCRdb, not taken from the authors' results. In this sample the table shows 700,000 or so distinct CDR3 sequences, about a sixth of which occur a single time. Around 7.7% of the sample is taken by the ten largest.

The material sequenced was blood. The clonotype was recovered from a man younger than 35 with Graves' hyperthyroidism. The chain is made from TRBV6-2 or TRBV6-3 and TRBJ2-3; the D gene is perhaps TRBD1 or TRBD2, each of them matching over 5 bases. The base sequence is TGTGCCAGCAGTTCCCCGGGACCCGCTCACGGCGGGTATTTT. Its translation reads: CASSSPGPAHGGYF.